The rows below give T cell receptor beta chains drawn from one sample of a study of blood T cell repertoires in COVID-19. TCRdb's table, derived via immunoSEQ multiplex PCR, lists solely in-frame clones and lacks some. The repertoire holds 60,000 to 85,000 clones, with approximately 79% as singletons. The sequencing input was peripheral blood. These receptors were collected from a human donor with acute or convalescent COVID-19. The donor label of this sample is uncertain. Each CDR3 is given with its conserved first and last residue. D genes are given only for firm matches. Clone size appears in some rows only: once, few, many, or a class for an expanded clone.

TRBJ1-5	TRBV30	.	.	TGTGCCTGGAGTGGCCGTGGGCACAATCAGCCCCAGCATTTT	CAWSGRGHNQPQHF
TRBJ1-1	TRBV28	.	.	TGTGCCACTTATGGTGGGGGGGGGCCGTGGGTGGAAGCTTTCTTT	CATYGGGGPWVEAFF
TRBJ1-2	TRBV10-3	.	.	TGTGCCATCAGGGGCGGGGGCTATGGCTACACCTTC	CAIRGGGYGYTF
TRBJ2-7	TRBV11-2	many	TRBD1	TGTGCCAGCAGCTCACTGCGAGGACAGGTAATTCGCGAGCAGTACTTC	CASSSLRGQVIREQYF
TRBJ1-6	TRBV28	.	TRBD1	TGTGCCAGCAGTACCCGGACAGGGCCTAATTCACCCCTCCACTTT	CASSTRTGPNSPLHF
TRBJ2-4	TRBV27	.	TRBD1	TGTGCCAGCACCAGCGGGACAGGGGAGGCCCTACCCAAAAACATTCAGTACTTC	CASTSGTGEALPKNIQYF
TRBJ2-6	TRBV29-1	once	TRBD2	TGCAGCGCTAGGGCGGATAGCGGGGGACACTCTGGGGCCAACGTCCTGACTTTC	CSARADSGGHSGANVLTF
TRBJ2-5	TRBV5-4	.	.	TGTGCCAGCAGCTTGGGCGGGGAGCAAGAGACCCAGTACTTC	CASSLGGEQETQYF
TRBJ1-2	TRBV5-4	.	TRBD1	TGTGCCAGCATCCGACAGGGTGAGAATGGCTACACCTTC	CASIRQGENGYTF
TRBJ2-5	TRBV5-4	.	TRBD2	TGTGCCAGCAGCTTGGGCGGGGGGGCCGTAGGACAAGAGACCCAGTACTTC	CASSLGGGAVGQETQYF
TRBJ2-3	TRBV7-7	.	TRBD2	TGTGCCAGCAGCTTAGGGGGAGGGCGGACAGATACGCAGTATTTT	CASSLGGGRTDTQYF